The entry that follows covers one T cell receptor (beta chain) sequence. Antigen: not known. This record belongs to a study of yellow fever vaccine responses in identical twins. Study-wide results and limits: Twins' vaccine T cell response reportedly seemed partly convergent, partly personalized.

TCRdb reprocessed the RT-PCR reads with MiXCR, giving one entry per CDR3 protein. The repertoire holds about 23,000 distinct CDR3 sequences, with around 77% as singletons. This CDR3 region has 16 residues. Trimming shortened V by 2 bases and J by 6 bases, and 17 bases separated the two germline ends. Germline loops: CDR1 MNHEY, CDR2 SMNVEV (reference sequence). The sequence was obtained from a woman aged 18-29 years who received the yellow fever vaccine. V usage is TRBV27 and J usage is TRBJ2-1, with a tentative D call TRBD2 (6 bases). The sample in question was T cells from blood (PBMCs), unsorted or a sorted subset (not recorded which), obtained before or after yellow fever vaccination (not recorded which). The CDR3 loop is CASSLAGRRAGNEQFF. CDR3 in DNA: TGTGCCAGCAGTTTAGCGGGGCGCAGGGCTGGCAATGAGCAGTTCTTC.